Shown below are 25 T cell receptor beta chains from a single sample sequenced in a study of T cells after yellow fever vaccination. One entry per CDR3 protein results from TCRdb running MiXCR on the 5' RACE reads. The sample includes approximately 550,000 distinct CDR3 sequences, about 19% of them seen just once. The specimen comprised PBMCs, sampled 15 days after the yellow fever booster vaccination. The receptors derive from a man aged 25 to 40 who received the YFV17D yellow fever vaccine.

A few counts support this clonotype. The chain is built from TRBV29-1 and TRBJ2-3; TRBD2 matches at 7 bases. Trimming removed 4 bases from V and 0 bases from J; junction bases left unmatched: 1. There are 13 residues in the CDR3. CDR1 SQVTM and CDR2 ANQGSEA come from the germline V gene. The CDR3 DNA follows: TGCAGCGTTGTTAGCGGGAGCACAGATACGCAGTATTTT. This sequence encodes CSVVSGSTDTQYF.

This clonotype turned up a few times. The V gene is TRBV29-1, the J gene TRBJ2-5; the D gene is possibly TRBD1 (6 bases). There are 15 residues in the CDR3. Germline V gene data show CDR1 as SQVTM and CDR2 as ANQGSEA. Trimming pared 2 bases from V and 5 bases from J, leaving 18 bases between. The CDR3 DNA reads as TGCAGCGTTGAACCCGAGACAGGCCAACGGGAGACCCAGTACTTC. It codes for CSVEPETGQRETQYF. The whole variable domain, filled in from reference TRBV29-1 and TRBJ2-5, reads SAVISQKPSRDICQRGTSLTIQCQVDSQVTMMFWYRQQPGQSLTLIATANQGSEATYESGFVIDKFPISRPNLTFSTLTVSNMSPEDSSIYLCSVEPETGQRETQYFGPGTRLLVL.

This rearrangement joins TRBV5-4 to TRBJ2-2, with 11 bases fitting TRBD1. V lost 6 bases, J lost 7 bases, and 8 bases stayed unmatched. Germline loops: CDR1 SGHNT, CDR2 YYREEE (reference sequence). CDR3 size: 15 residues. The CDR3 nucleotides read TGTGCCAGCACCCGGACAGGGGGCGCGGGCGGGGAGCTGTTTTTT. It yields the protein CASTRTGGAGGELFF.

CDR3 amino acids: CASSLSGTGVRGYTF. In DNA, the CDR3 is TGTGCCAGCAGTTTGTCCGGGACAGGAGTACGTGGCTACACCTTC. This chain connects TRBV28 to TRBJ1-2; 8 bases match TRBD1. Per germline, CDR1 MDHEN and CDR2 SYDVKM. The CDR3 spans 15 residues. V lost 3 bases to trimming and J lost 7 bases; unmatched junction nucleotides: 10.

J is TRBJ2-5 and V is TRBV5-1; D might be TRBD2 (5 bases). CDR3 length: 15 residues. The V gene's germline CDR1 is SGHRS and CDR2 YFSETQ. V dropped 2 bases and J dropped 4 bases, with 15 bases sitting between them. CDR3 region: CASSFSLEGRETQYF. DNA for the CDR3: TGCGCCAGCAGCTTCTCACTAGAAGGACGAGAGACCCAGTACTTC.

J is TRBJ2-3 and V is TRBV7-2; D is perhaps TRBD2 (5 bases). V dropped 1 base and J dropped 6 bases, with 11 bases sitting between them. Per the germline V gene, CDR1 is SGHTA and CDR2 is FQGNSA. The CDR3 runs to 14 residues. CDR3 sequence: CASSLGLSVDTQYF. CDR3 DNA: TGTGCCAGCAGCTTAGGCCTTAGCGTGGATACGCAGTATTTT.

This clonotype was observed a few times. V is TRBV20-1 and J is TRBJ2-3; 9 bases line up with TRBD2. Germline trimming cut 0 bases from V and 4 bases from J; bases unmatched to any gene: 11. The CDR3 runs 17 residues. Looked up from germline, CDR1 is DFQATT and CDR2 is SNEGSKA (reference sequence). DNA for the CDR3: TGCAGTGCTAGAGATCCCCAGCGGGGGGCTCCCCCAGATACGCAGTATTTT. This gives the protein CSARDPQRGAPPDTQYF.

The rearrangement uses TRBV20-1 and TRBJ2-1, with 9 bases matching TRBD2. V lost 5 bases, J lost 4 bases, and 6 bases stayed unmatched. The CDR3 consists of 14 residues. Germline V gives CDR1 DFQATT, CDR2 SNEGSKA (reference sequence). CDR3 in amino acids: CSAPRLAVYNEQFF. The DNA for the CDR3 is TGCAGTGCTCCGCGACTAGCGGTTTACAATGAGCAGTTCTTC.

In this sample, this clonotype turned up a few times. Here the CDR3 reads CASSLQAFWQFF. The CDR3 region has the DNA TGTGCCAGCAGCTTACAAGCCTTTTGGCAGTTCTTC. The rearrangement uses TRBV7-9 and TRBJ2-1; D unclear. V lost 2 bases and J lost 12, with 11 bases in between. The CDR3 sequence is 12 residues long. Germline V gene data show CDR1 as SEHNR and CDR2 as FQNEAQ (reference sequence).

V is TRBV29-1 and J is TRBJ2-3; D unclear. Germline-derived CDR1 and CDR2 are SQVTM and ANQGSEA. V lost 4 bases, J lost 4 bases, and 9 bases lay in between. CDR3 length: 12 residues. DNA for the CDR3: TGCAGCGTTGCACTCATCGCAGATACGCAGTATTTT. Encoded protein: CSVALIADTQYF.

The chain combines TRBV10-2 with TRBJ2-1; TRBD2 aligns across 7 bases. Germline CDR1 is WSHSY and CDR2 is SAAADI. Unmatched junction bases numbered 10, after V lost 4 bases and J lost 16 bases. This CDR3 has 12 residues. CDR3 protein: CASSVGKRDLFF. CDR3 in DNA: TGCGCCAGCAGTGTAGGAAAGCGGGACCTCTTCTTC.

This clonotype came up a few times. The chain recombines TRBV7-2 with TRBJ2-7, with D unresolved. The CDR3 is 15 residues long. CDR1 is SGHTA and CDR2 is FQGNSA in the germline V gene. V lost 1 base to trimming and J lost 0 bases, with 10 bases between them. CDR3 bases: TGTGCCAGCAGCTTAGGGTGGCAGCGCTCCTACGAGCAGTACTTC. Residues: CASSLGWQRSYEQYF.

This clonotype was picked up a small number of times. V usage is TRBV18 and J usage is TRBJ2-1, with a weak D call TRBD2 (6 bases). Between the trimmed V and J ends, which lost 4 bases and 3 bases, there was a span of 16 bases. Germline CDR1 is KGHSH and CDR2 is LQKENI. CDR3 size: 16 residues. CDR3 sequence (DNA): TGTGCCAGCTCACGAATTCTAGCGCTATTCTACAATGAGCAGTTCTTC. As protein: CASSRILALFYNEQFF.

This clonotype was seen a handful of times. This chain joins TRBV7-9 and TRBJ2-7; D perhaps matches TRBD1 (5 bases). V dropped 6 bases and J dropped 4 bases, with 10 bases sitting between them. The CDR3 contains 12 residues. The germline CDR1 and CDR2 sequences are SEHNR and FQNEAQ (reference sequence). The CDR3 protein is CASSKQDYEQYF. CDR3 nucleotide sequence: TGTGCCAGCAGTAAACAGGATTACGAGCAGTACTTC.

The rearrangement joins TRBV7-9 to TRBJ2-1; TRBD2 aligns across 9 bases. Looked up from germline, CDR1 is SEHNR and CDR2 is FQNEAQ (reference sequence). Trimming at V came to 0 bases and at J to 16 bases, leaving 7 bases not matched to a gene. This CDR3 spans 13 amino acids. CDR3 in DNA: TGTGCCAGCAGCTTAGCCGAGTGGACTAGCGCTTTCTTC. This translates into CASSLAEWTSAFF.

This clonotype was seen only a few times. The gene calls are TRBV20-1 and TRBJ2-1, with D unclear. The CDR3 spans 14 residues. Trimming left V 3 bases short and J 1 base short, with 10 bases between. Germline V gene lookup returns CDR1 DFQATT and CDR2 SNEGSKA (reference sequence). As DNA, the CDR3 is TGCAGTGCTAGTCACGGAATATCCTACAATGAGCAGTTCTTC. Protein product: CSASHGISYNEQFF.

This clonotype showed up many times. The CDR3 loop reads CASSLAAYEQYF. Written as DNA, the CDR3 is TGTGCCAGTTCGCTAGCCGCCTACGAGCAGTACTTC. The J gene is TRBJ2-7, the V gene TRBV5-6, with D tentatively TRBD2 (5 bases). The germline V and J ends were trimmed by 8 bases and 2 bases, with 11 bases remaining between them. Germline loops: CDR1 SGHDT, CDR2 YYEEEE. This CDR3 comprises 12 residues.

This clonotype was counted between two and nine times. The chain combines TRBV5-1 with TRBJ2-1, with D unresolved. CDR3 length: 11 residues. Trimming left V 2 bases short and J 11 bases short, with 8 bases between. Germline V gene lookup returns CDR1 SGHRS and CDR2 YFSETQ. The CDR3: CASSFGSQQFF. The CDR3 DNA follows: TGCGCCAGCAGCTTCGGAAGCCAGCAGTTCTTC.

The table lists this clonotype with a few counts. The gene calls are TRBV20-1 and TRBJ2-5, with D perhaps TRBD2 (6 bases). This CDR3 is 13 amino acids long. The germline V gene has CDR1 DFQATT and CDR2 SNEGSKA (reference sequence). V lost 7 bases to trimming and J lost 3 bases, with 15 bases between them. For the CDR3, the DNA is TGCAGTGGGGCGGGGCAGGATAAAGAGACCCAGTACTTC. Translating it yields CSGAGQDKETQYF.

V and J are TRBV4-2 and TRBJ2-7; D gene unclear. V shed 3 bases and J shed 6 bases, with 12 bases lying between them. The CDR3 runs 13 residues. The germline V gene encodes CDR1 LGHNA and CDR2 YNFKEQ. The CDR3: CASSQGSGGEQYF. As DNA, the CDR3 is TGTGCCAGCAGCCAGGGGTCGGGTGGCGAGCAGTACTTC.

The chain couples TRBV7-9 to TRBJ1-1; D perhaps matches TRBD1 (5 bases). The ends were cut back, 5 bases at V and 6 bases at J, with 10 bases in the middle. The germline V gene encodes CDR1 SEHNR and CDR2 FQNEAQ (reference sequence). This CDR3 region has 12 residues. The CDR3 DNA reads as TGTGCCAGCAGCGAGTCGGGGGCTGAAGCTTTCTTT. This encodes CASSESGAEAFF.

This clonotype was observed a handful of times. This rearrangement joins TRBV5-1 to TRBJ2-6; tentatively, D is TRBD1 (6 bases). There are 15 residues in the CDR3. Germline lookup yields CDR1 SGHRS and CDR2 YFSETQ. The V end was cut by 2 bases, the J end by 2 bases, with 8 bases between. The DNA for the CDR3 is TGCGCCAGCAGCTTTACAGGGCCTGGGGCCAACGTCCTGACTTTC. Translation: CASSFTGPGANVLTF.

This clonotype was observed a few times. The J gene is TRBJ2-7, the V gene TRBV6-2 or TRBV6-3, with D tentatively TRBD1 (6 bases). The CDR3 is 16 amino acids. Germline-derived CDR1 and CDR2 are MNHEY and SVGEGT. The V end lost 6 bases, the J end lost 2 bases, and 20 bases lay between the germline ends. CDR3 nucleotide sequence: TGTGCCAGCAGAACCGAAGAGACAGGATCCACCTACGAGCAGTACTTC. Amino acid sequence: CASRTEETGSTYEQYF.

The V and J genes are TRBV5-5 and TRBJ2-5; 9 bases fit TRBD2. V trimming: 1 base; J trimming: 4 bases; junction bases outside the gene matches: 5. CDR1 is SGHKS, CDR2 YYEKEE, per germline (reference sequence). This CDR3 has 15 residues. The CDR3 loop reads CASSLLAGGRETQYF. DNA for the CDR3: TGTGCCAGCAGCTTGCTGGCGGGAGGGAGAGAGACCCAGTACTTC. The whole variable domain, remainder taken from reference TRBV5-5 and TRBJ2-5, is DAGVTQSPTHLIKTRGQQVTLRCSPISGHKSVSWYQQVLGQGPQFIFQYYEKEERGRGNFPDRFSARQFPNYSSELNVNALLLGDSALYLCASSLLAGGRETQYFGPGTRLLVL.

CDR3 residues: CASSPDSGYTF. The CDR3 DNA sequence: TGTGCCAGCTCACCGGACTCTGGCTACACCTTC. V and J are TRBV18 and TRBJ1-2, with D unclear. The CDR3 has 11 amino acids. Germline-derived CDR1 and CDR2 are KGHSH and LQKENI. The V end was cut by 3 bases, the J end by 7 bases, with 6 bases between.